The present entry profiles one T cell receptor (beta chain) with its context. Antigen: not known. The data stem from a study of Ad26.COV2.S vaccination and SARS-CoV-2 variants. Overall study: Once or twice, 56 days apart, Ad26.COV2.S was delivered intramuscularly.

The germline gives CDR1 LGHDT, CDR2 YNNKEL (reference sequence). The CDR3 covers 13 residues. Trimming cost V 5 bases and J 5 bases, with 11 bases left between them. Stated treatment: roughly 18 received Ad26.COV2.S at low or high dose, single or two shots; about 5 received placebo; per-sample allocation not given. All samples were drawn on day 63, counting from the first vaccine or placebo injection. TCRdb keeps only in-frame clones here, not all; method: immunoSEQ multiplex PCR. The table records approximately 360,000 clones, 83% of them present only once. Findings of the study overall: Greater spike-specific TCR breadth was seen in vaccine recipients than in placebo recipients. It was found that vaccine and placebo recipients had similar non-spike TCR breadth. Reportedly, spike-specific CD8+ and CD4+ T cell responses achieved substantial breadth once vaccination had taken place.

The chain uses TRBV3-1 (or the pseudogene TRBV3-2) and TRBJ2-3; D gene ambiguous. The sample here was peripheral blood, taken in a trial of Ad26.COV2.S vaccine versus placebo. The receptor comes from a person aged 18-65 years who received the Ad26.COV2.S COVID-19 vaccine or a placebo. For the CDR3, the DNA is TGTGCCAGCAGCGGCCGACTGGGAGATACGCAGTATTTT. It is translated as CASSGRLGDTQYF.